The rows below give T cell receptor beta chains drawn from one sample of a study of blood T cell repertoires in COVID-19. TCRdb keeps only in-frame clones here, not all; method: immunoSEQ multiplex PCR. The profile covers 150,000 to 200,000 clones, with about 83% appearing a single time and under 4% taken by the ten largest. The sample taken for sequencing was PBMCs or T cells enriched from blood (not recorded which). These receptors were collected from a woman younger than 45 who had been exposed to COVID-19. Each CDR3 is given with its conserved first and last residue.

V gene	J gene	CDR3 protein
TRBV27	TRBJ1-2	CASSQRGGPGGYTF
TRBV5-1	TRBJ2-1	CASSFGPSGGAVGLNEQFF
TRBV2	TRBJ1-4	CASSEGDIGRGQANEKLFF
TRBV18	TRBJ2-1	CASSPQGVSYNEQFF
TRBV7-9	TRBJ1-3	CASSFNPSSGNTIYF
TRBV7-2	TRBJ2-1	CASSLYIGGLYNEQFF
TRBV10-2	TRBJ2-1	CASSQGLAGGRVSYNEQFF
TRBV3-1/TRBV3-2	TRBJ2-1	CASSQEMGRSSYNEQFF
TRBV6-2/TRBV6-3	TRBJ2-7	CASSAGHPYEQYF
TRBV5-1	TRBJ2-1	CASSTVAGGPNEQFF
TRBV9	TRBJ2-5	CASSVAASSRETQYF
TRBV6-2/TRBV6-3	TRBJ1-1	CASSPRGTGNTEAFF
TRBV4-1	TRBJ2-7	CASSQGVTGTLSYEQYF
TRBV7-6	TRBJ2-2	CASSASGGTYTGELFF
TRBV11-2	TRBJ1-1	CASSSRVVNTEAFF
TRBV7-8	TRBJ2-7	CASSAGTGDEQYF
TRBV7-9	TRBJ1-1	CASSFGQGVYTEAFF
TRBV7-9	TRBJ1-1	CASSHIEAFF
TRBV4-1	TRBJ1-1	CASSQDGISNTEAFF
TRBV7-9	TRBJ2-2	CASSLTNTGELFF
TRBV9	TRBJ2-2	CASSTQGRNTGELFF
TRBV4-3	TRBJ1-5	CASSQDLIQPQHF
TRBV6-1	TRBJ1-1	CASSESGGRNTEAFF
TRBV7-2	TRBJ2-2	CASRDRLDRNTGELFF
TRBV12-5	TRBJ1-2	CASGLGDKPFYGYTF
TRBV15	TRBJ1-1	CATRETGAMDEAFF
TRBV19	TRBJ2-5	CASSTQEGGTQYF
TRBV2	TRBJ2-2	CASTQVPGELFF
TRBV20-1	TRBJ1-1	CSANFNTEAFF
TRBV7-2	TRBJ1-5	CASSLGVGGCNQPQHF
TRBV23-1	TRBJ1-4	CASSPTNRASNEKLFF
TRBV2	TRBJ1-3	CASSQETEPGNTIYF